This entry is about one T cell receptor (beta chain). Its antigen remains unknown. V was shortened by 4 bases and J by 2 bases, with 3 bases between the two germline ends. Germline V lookup: CDR1 SGDLS, CDR2 YYNGEE. There are 12 residues in the CDR3. Data came from immunoSEQ multiplex PCR; TCRdb stores just in-frame clones and leaves some out. This table holds some 150,000 clones, about 93% found once. The sample comes from a study of T cell responses to AZD1222 COVID-19 vaccine. Study-wide results and caveats: Seropositivity was recorded at baseline in only five to seven AZD1222 recipients. With two AZD1222 doses given, Spike-specific TCR breadth and depth both rose. Reportedly, close to half of spike-specific TCRs are directed against unmutated variant regions.

This chain joins TRBV9 and TRBJ2-2; D is unresolved. The sample was peripheral blood, taken on day 0 of AZD1222 vaccination. The TCR originated in an adult in good health. CDR3 loop: CASSTNTGELFF. CDR3 sequence (DNA): TGTGCCAGCAGCACTAACACCGGGGAGCTGTTTTTT.